These 23 T cell receptor beta chains originate from one sample sequenced in a study of CD8 T cells in ankylosing spondylitis. Study-level results: A TCR beta motif of roughly eight highly homologous variants appeared characteristic of ankylosing spondylitis blood.

Their specific antigens are unknown. One entry per CDR3 protein, called by TCRdb with MiXCR from the 5' RACE reads. In the table there are roughly 400,000 distinct CDR3 sequences, about 20% of which are singletons. What was sequenced was blood, either unsorted or a sorted T cell fraction (not recorded which). Every receptor here comes from a male donor with ankylosing spondylitis.

The genes are TRBV10-3 and TRBJ2-3, with TRBD2 matching over 7 bases. Germline V CDR1 and CDR2: ENHRY, SYGVKD. The CDR3 loop spans 14 amino acids. V shed 7 bases and J 5 bases; nucleotides not matched to a gene: 9. Here the CDR3 reads CAIKVGGSVDTQYF. Here the CDR3 DNA reads TGTGCCATCAAAGTCGGGGGGAGCGTAGATACGCAGTATTTT.

The rearrangement uses TRBV20-1 and TRBJ2-7, with TRBD2 identical over 12 bases. V lost 6 bases to trimming and J lost 6 bases; unmatched junction nucleotides: 21. The CDR3 has 18 residues. Germline lookup yields CDR1 DFQATT and CDR2 SNEGSKA (reference sequence). The CDR3 protein is CSASTRALAGGIAIEQYF. CDR3 nucleotides: TGCAGTGCCAGCACCCGGGCGCTAGCGGGAGGGATCGCGATCGAGCAGTACTTC.

This clonotype was observed a few times. V is TRBV10-3 and J is TRBJ2-7; D call uncertain. The CDR3 spans 14 residues. Trimming stripped 4 bases from V and 2 bases from J, with 12 bases between. CDR1 and CDR2 (germline): ENHRY, SYGVKD. Written as DNA, the CDR3 is TGTGCCATCAGTGCCGACCGGGCTACCTACGAGCAGTACTTC. Protein product: CAISADRATYEQYF.

The chain carries TRBV5-1 and TRBJ2-5, with D possibly matching TRBD2 (6 bases). CDR1 SGHRS and CDR2 YFSETQ come from the germline V gene. The CDR3 covers 14 residues. V lost 3 bases, J lost 2 bases, and 11 bases lay in between. CDR3 nucleotide sequence: TGCGCCAGCAGCTCTGGGCGGGAACAAGAGACCCAGTACTTC. Translation: CASSSGREQETQYF.

This clonotype was seen a few times. The V call is TRBV20-1, the J call TRBJ1-1; the match to TRBD1 covers 11 bases. Trimming at V came to 5 bases and at J to 5 bases, leaving 13 bases not matched to a gene. CDR3 length: 16 residues. Germline CDR1 DFQATT, CDR2 SNEGSKA (reference sequence). CDR3 protein: CSAPGTGGFLRTEAFF. CDR3 DNA sequence: TGCAGTGCTCCCGGGACAGGGGGATTCTTGAGAACTGAAGCTTTCTTT.

The chain carries TRBV20-1 and TRBJ1-1, with D possibly being TRBD1 (6 bases). Germline CDR1 and CDR2: DFQATT and SNEGSKA (reference sequence). Trimming took 4 bases from V and 1 from J, leaving 13 bases between them. The length of the CDR3 is 14 residues. The CDR3 spells CSAIAQGWNTEAFF. The CDR3 nucleotides read TGCAGTGCTATAGCACAGGGATGGAACACTGAAGCTTTCTTT.

This sequence joins TRBV2 and TRBJ2-2, with 10 bases aligning to TRBD2. The junction had 4 bases not matched to a gene; V was cut back by 6 bases and J by 6 bases. CDR1 is SNHLY, CDR2 FYNNEI, per germline. The CDR3 has 14 residues. CDR3 coding DNA: TGTGCCAGCAGGACCCTAGCGGGAGCCGGGGAGCTGTTTTTT. Encoded protein: CASRTLAGAGELFF.

The V call is TRBV28, the J call TRBJ1-5; TRBD1 aligns across 7 bases. Germline V gene data show CDR1 as MDHEN and CDR2 as SYDVKM. V lost 10 bases and J lost 0; bases outside the gene matches: 12. The CDR3 sequence is 16 residues long. DNA for the CDR3: TGTGCCAAGGCCAGGGGGGGGGAATATAGCAATCAGCCCCAGCATTTT. Translating gives CAKARGGEYSNQPQHF.

This clonotype was counted only a few times. The chain carries TRBV12-3 or TRBV12-4 and TRBJ2-1; 15 nucleotides align to TRBD2. The CDR3 is 15 amino acids. V trimming: 6 bases; J trimming: 9 bases; junction bases outside the gene matches: 6. Here the CDR3 DNA reads TGTGCCAGCAGCACCTGGACTAGCGGGAGGGCTGAGCAGTTCTTC. Translation: CASSTWTSGRAEQFF.

This clonotype was detected only a few times. This chain links TRBV20-1 with TRBJ2-1, with TRBD2 matching over 11 bases. The V segment lost 0 bases and the J segment 8 bases; nucleotides outside the gene matches: 6. The CDR3 is made up of 15 amino acids. Germline values: CDR1 DFQATT, CDR2 SNEGSKA (reference sequence). CDR3 nucleotide sequence: TGCAGTGCTAGAGATCTTCTAGCGGGAGGCGATGAGCAGTTCTTC. Its translation: CSARDLLAGGDEQFF.

This clonotype has more than one count but fewer than ten. The genes are TRBV7-3 and TRBJ2-7; the D gene is possibly TRBD1 (6 bases). The CDR3 consists of 15 residues. CDR1 SGHTA and CDR2 FQGTGA come from the germline V gene. Trimming left V 5 bases short and J 4 bases short, with 18 bases between. Here the CDR3 reads CASSPNGAGEYEQYF. DNA of the CDR3: TGTGCCAGCAGCCCCAACGGCGCAGGGGAATACGAGCAGTACTTC.

This clonotype was detected many times. The rearrangement joins TRBV4-2 to TRBJ2-3; D perhaps matches TRBD2 (5 bases). Trimming removed 0 bases from V and 1 base from J, with 14 bases in between. The CDR3 loop spans 17 amino acids. Germline CDR1 is LGHNA and CDR2 is YNFKEQ. The CDR3 DNA reads as TGTGCCAGCAGCCAAGAGGGGAGCTCTGGCGGCACAGATACGCAGTATTTT. Translating gives CASSQEGSSGGTDTQYF.

This clonotype was observed a handful of times. V gene TRBV5-1 combines with J gene TRBJ2-5; possible D gene TRBD2, 6 bases. V shed 3 bases and J shed 3 bases, with 9 bases lying between them. The CDR3 spans 13 residues. Germline V lookup: CDR1 SGHRS, CDR2 YFSETQ. CDR3 protein: CASSWDSEETQYF. As DNA, the CDR3 is TGCGCCAGCAGCTGGGACTCAGAAGAGACCCAGTACTTC.

In this sample, this clonotype turned up a few times. The chain recombines TRBV5-1 with TRBJ2-2; 8 bases align to TRBD1. Germline assignment: CDR1 SGHRS and CDR2 YFSETQ. The trim removed 0 bases at V and 4 bases at J, leaving 8 bases unmatched. The CDR3 totals 17 residues. The CDR3 here is CASSLASGQGSTGELFF. CDR3 in DNA: TGCGCCAGCAGCTTGGCCTCAGGACAGGGATCCACCGGGGAGCTGTTTTTT.

This clonotype was detected only a few times. The genes are TRBV5-1 and TRBJ2-6; D remains unclear. Per the germline V gene, CDR1 is SGHRS and CDR2 is YFSETQ. V was pared by 4 bases and J by 5 bases, with 16 bases between. The CDR3 spans 16 residues. The DNA for the CDR3 is TGCGCCAGCAGCCCCCCAGGCCGTCTCCGGGCCAACGTCCTGACTTTC. This encodes CASSPPGRLRANVLTF.

In this sample, this clonotype turned up a few times. The chain employs TRBV5-1 and TRBJ2-7; TRBD2 might be the D (5 bases). Germline CDR1 and CDR2: SGHRS and YFSETQ. The CDR3 spans 15 residues. V gave up 4 bases and J gave up 2 bases, with 16 bases separating them. The CDR3 spells CASSLNPGSAYEQYF. CDR3 DNA: TGCGCCAGCAGCCTAAACCCGGGGTCGGCCTACGAGCAGTACTTC.

V is TRBV5-1 and J is TRBJ2-7; tentatively, D is TRBD1 or TRBD2 (6 bases each). The germline V gene has CDR1 SGHRS and CDR2 YFSETQ. V dropped 2 bases and J dropped 1 base, with 13 bases sitting between them. The CDR3 spans 15 residues. The CDR3 sequence: CASSFRGRRSYEQYF. The CDR3 coding sequence is TGCGCCAGCAGCTTTCGGGGGCGCAGGTCCTACGAGCAGTACTTC.

In its sample, this clonotype was seen once. The V and J genes are TRBV5-6 and TRBJ2-1; 9 bases match TRBD2. The CDR3 has 17 amino acids. Germline CDR1 is SGHDT and CDR2 is YYEEEE. V lost 3 bases to trimming and J lost 4 bases; unmatched junction nucleotides: 11. Here the CDR3 DNA reads TGTGCCAGCAGCTATGTGGGAACTAGCGGGTTTTACAATGAGCAGTTCTTC. Encoded protein: CASSYVGTSGFYNEQFF. The whole variable domain, remainder taken from reference TRBV5-6 and TRBJ2-1, is DAGVTQSPTHLIKTRGQQVTLRCSPKSGHDTVSWYQQALGQGPQFIFQYYEEEERQRGNFPDRFSGHQFPNYSSELNVNALLLGDSALYLCASSYVGTSGFYNEQFFGPGTRLTVL.

J is TRBJ1-5 and V is TRBV30; D unresolved. The V and J ends lost 1 base and 9 bases respectively, with 13 bases between them. Germline values: CDR1 GTSNPN, CDR2 SVGIG (reference sequence). The CDR3 totals 13 residues. CDR3 DNA sequence: TGTGCCTGGAGTGGGAAAGAGGGCACGCCCCAGCATTTT. It encodes CAWSGKEGTPQHF.

This clonotype was recorded a few times. The chain uses TRBV29-1 and TRBJ2-7; 7 bases map to TRBD2. This CDR3 has 12 residues. Germline assignment: CDR1 SQVTM and CDR2 ANQGSEA. V trimming: 4 bases; J trimming: 4 bases; junction bases outside the gene matches: 4. The CDR3 here is CSVAGEGYEQYF. DNA for the CDR3: TGCAGCGTTGCGGGGGAGGGGTACGAGCAGTACTTC.

This chain's CDR3 is CASSPRRTSNEQFF. CDR3 nucleotide sequence: TGTGCCAGCAGCCCACGTAGAACTTCCAATGAGCAGTTCTTC. This chain joins TRBV7-2 and TRBJ2-1; D is undetermined. From germline, CDR1 is SGHTA and CDR2 FQGNSA. The V and J ends lost 5 bases and 6 bases respectively, with 14 bases between them. The CDR3 runs 14 residues.

This clonotype appeared once. The chain employs TRBV6-1 and TRBJ2-2; 12 bases fit TRBD2. Germline V gene lookup returns CDR1 MNHNS and CDR2 SASEGT. V dropped 6 bases and J dropped 1; count of bases not matched to a gene: 0. The CDR3 is made up of 15 amino acids. The CDR3 sequence is CASRTSGRNTGELFF. The CDR3 DNA sequence: TGTGCCAGCAGGACTAGCGGGAGGAACACCGGGGAGCTGTTTTTT.

Concerning this clonotype: At one boundary the junction diverges from the germline segment, which might be a read error. The gene calls are TRBV20-1 and TRBJ2-7, with 10 bases that match TRBD2. This CDR3 region has 13 residues. Germline V gene data show CDR1 as DFQATT and CDR2 as SNEGSKA (reference sequence). CDR3 bases: TGCAGTGCCAGAGCGGGAGGGCACTACGAGCAGTACTTC. This codes for CSARAGGHYEQYF.